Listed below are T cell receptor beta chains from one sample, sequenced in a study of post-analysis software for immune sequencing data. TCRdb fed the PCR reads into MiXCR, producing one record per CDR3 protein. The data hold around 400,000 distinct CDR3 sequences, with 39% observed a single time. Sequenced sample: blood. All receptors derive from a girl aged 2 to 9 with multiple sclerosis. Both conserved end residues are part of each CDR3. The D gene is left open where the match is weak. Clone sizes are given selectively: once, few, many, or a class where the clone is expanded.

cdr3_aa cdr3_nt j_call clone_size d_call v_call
CTSSQDRALQPQHF TGTACCAGCAGCCAGGACAGGGCCCTCCAGCCCCAGCATTTT TRBJ1-5 NA TRBD1 TRBV12-3/TRBV12-4
CASSQEHRGHFEYGYTF TGCGCCAGCAGCCAAGAACACAGGGGGCACTTTGAGTATGGCTACACCTTC TRBJ1-2 NA TRBD1 TRBV4-3
CASSSYSSMETQYF TGTGCCAGCAGTTCTTACTCCTCGATGGAGACCCAGTACTTC TRBJ2-5 few NA TRBV27
CASNGISWYQETQYF TGTGCCAGCAACGGCATCTCATGGTACCAAGAGACCCAGTACTTC TRBJ2-5 few NA TRBV6-1
CAISEPSNGYTF TGTGCCATCAGTGAGCCGTCAAATGGCTACACCTTC TRBJ1-2 NA NA TRBV10-3
CASSPGRNFQETQYF TGTGCCAGCAGCCCCGGACGGAACTTCCAAGAGACCCAGTACTTC TRBJ2-5 NA NA TRBV5-5
CASSLGGSYNEQFF TGTGCCAGCAGCTTAGGCGGCAGCTACAATGAGCAGTTCTTC TRBJ2-1 many NA TRBV12-3/TRBV12-4
CASSQDRMGEANEKLFF TGCGCCAGCAGCCAAGATAGAATGGGGGAGGCTAATGAAAAACTGTTTTTT TRBJ1-4 NA NA TRBV4-1
CSVQTALAGGENEQFF TGCAGCGTGCAGACGGCCCTAGCGGGAGGGGAGAATGAGCAGTTCTTC TRBJ2-1 once TRBD2 TRBV29-1
CASSPRTARGGEKLFF TGTGCCAGCAGCCCTCGGACAGCCCGAGGTGGTGAAAAACTGTTTTTT TRBJ1-4 NA NA TRBV7-8
CASSVRALGETQYF TGTGCCAGCAGCGTAAGGGCCCTTGGGGAGACCCAGTACTTC TRBJ2-5 NA NA TRBV9
CASSLFGNQPQHF TGTGCCAGCAGTTTATTCGGGAATCAGCCCCAGCATTTT TRBJ1-5 NA NA TRBV27
CSAISWGADEQFF TGCAGTGCTATCTCTTGGGGGGCGGATGAGCAGTTCTTC TRBJ2-1 NA NA TRBV20-1
CASSRGSGAGDTQYF TGCGCCAGCAGCCGGGGTAGCGGGGCTGGAGATACGCAGTATTTT TRBJ2-3 once TRBD2 TRBV5-1
CASSLGLGNGYTF TGTGCCAGCAGCTTAGGACTGGGGAATGGCTACACCTTC TRBJ1-2 few NA TRBV7-3
CASSSHYGTSGKNEQFF TGTGCCAGCAGCTCCCACTACGGGACTAGCGGAAAGAATGAGCAGTTCTTC TRBJ2-1 few TRBD2 TRBV7-8
CASTGAFTEAFF TGTGCCAGCACCGGGGCCTTTACTGAAGCTTTCTTT TRBJ1-1 NA NA TRBV7-8
CSARGKEGVQPQHF TGCAGTGCTAGGGGCAAAGAGGGAGTCCAGCCCCAGCATTTT TRBJ1-5 NA NA TRBV20-1
CASSLNQGNTQYF TGTGCCAGCAGCTTGAATCAGGGAAATACGCAGTATTTT TRBJ2-3 few NA TRBV5-8
CASSVDPRQAADTQYF TGTGCCAGCAGCGTAGATCCCCGGCAGGCAGCAGATACGCAGTATTTT TRBJ2-3 NA NA TRBV9
CASNKGPYEQYF TGTGCCAGCAACAAGGGACCTTACGAGCAGTACTTC TRBJ2-7 many NA TRBV6-5
CASATAAGSTYEQYF TGTGCCAGCGCAACTGCGGCAGGGTCTACCTACGAGCAGTACTTC TRBJ2-7 few NA TRBV28
CASSLNRGYQPQHF TGTGCCAGCAGCTTAAACAGGGGTTATCAGCCCCAGCATTTT TRBJ1-5 few TRBD1 TRBV7-2
CASSQVTGGGSNEQYF TGCGCCAGCAGCCAGGTAACAGGGGGCGGTTCTAACGAGCAGTACTTC TRBJ2-7 few TRBD1 TRBV4-1
CASSQISGGNGYTF TGTGCCAGCAGCCAAATCTCGGGGGGCAATGGCTACACCTTC TRBJ1-2 NA NA TRBV3-1
CASSLTRRANTGELFF TGTGCTAGCAGCTTAACCCGTCGCGCGAACACCGGGGAGCTGTTTTTT TRBJ2-2 NA NA TRBV7-7
CASSSGQLNTEAFF TGCGCCAGCAGCTCGGGACAGCTGAACACTGAAGCTTTCTTT TRBJ1-1 few TRBD1 TRBV5-1
CASRYSSIWDTQYF TGTGCCAGCAGGTACTCCTCTATATGGGATACGCAGTATTTT TRBJ2-3 NA NA TRBV6-5
CSVVRGHSYEQYF TGCAGCGTCGTCAGGGGACACTCCTACGAGCAGTACTTC TRBJ2-7 few NA TRBV29-1
CSASPGTGYSPLHF TGCAGTGCTAGCCCCGGGACAGGATATTCACCCCTCCACTTT TRBJ1-6 NA TRBD1 TRBV20-1
CASSSGGRPNEKLFF TGTGCCAGCAGCTCTGGAGGGAGGCCAAATGAAAAACTGTTTTTT TRBJ1-4 few NA TRBV7-9
CATTWRTGGPNYGYTF TGTGCCACCACCTGGCGTACAGGGGGACCTAACTATGGCTACACCTTC TRBJ1-2 NA TRBD1 TRBV15
CSAVGQAYEQYF TGCAGTGCTGTAGGACAGGCCTACGAGCAGTACTTC TRBJ2-7 NA TRBD1 TRBV20-1
CASSGETNTGELFF TGTGCCAGCAGTGGAGAGACAAACACCGGGGAGCTGTTTTTT TRBJ2-2 NA NA TRBV2
CATSDPDRERGYTF TGTGCCACCAGTGATCCCGACAGGGAACGTGGCTACACCTTC TRBJ1-2 NA TRBD1 TRBV24-1
CSAPPTGNEKLFF TGTAGTGCTCCCCCCACAGGGAATGAAAAACTGTTTTTT TRBJ1-4 few NA TRBV20-1
CATTLFRAEETQYF TGTGCCACCACCTTGTTTCGGGCGGAAGAGACCCAGTACTTC TRBJ2-5 few NA TRBV6-5